This TCR beta chain was identified in a study of beta chain features in type 1 diabetes. To note about this clone: Its matching antigen is unknown.

The CDR3 is 14 residues long. V shed 7 bases, J shed 7 bases, and the junction held 5 bases outside the gene matches. From germline, CDR1 is MNHNS and CDR2 SASEGT. Isolated RNA was reverse transcribed in full, so expressed TCRB transcripts were sequenced. Naive, central memory and regulatory T cell samples averaged about 3.57 million immunoSEQ reads each. Data came from immunoSEQ multiplex PCR; TCRdb stores just in-frame clones and leaves some out. Among 350,000 or so clones, around a fifth were seen once, and the ten largest hold about 0.045%. It was one heparinised blood draw, averaging roughly 0.11 L, that each donor gave. Sorting based on CD45RO/CCR7/CD25/CD127/CD95/CD27 separated CD4+ naive, central memory, regulatory and stem cell-like memory cells. General study results and limits: A pattern of fewer insertions and more deletions at VDJ junctions was seen in type 1 diabetes patients.

The clonotype originates from a young woman in good health. The V gene is TRBV6-1, the J gene TRBJ2-1, with 12 bases identical to TRBD2. Sequencing was performed on naive CD4+ T cells from blood. The CDR3 loop reads CASTGLAGPNEQFF. The CDR3 bases are TGTGCCAGCACCGGACTAGCGGGACCAAATGAGCAGTTCTTC.